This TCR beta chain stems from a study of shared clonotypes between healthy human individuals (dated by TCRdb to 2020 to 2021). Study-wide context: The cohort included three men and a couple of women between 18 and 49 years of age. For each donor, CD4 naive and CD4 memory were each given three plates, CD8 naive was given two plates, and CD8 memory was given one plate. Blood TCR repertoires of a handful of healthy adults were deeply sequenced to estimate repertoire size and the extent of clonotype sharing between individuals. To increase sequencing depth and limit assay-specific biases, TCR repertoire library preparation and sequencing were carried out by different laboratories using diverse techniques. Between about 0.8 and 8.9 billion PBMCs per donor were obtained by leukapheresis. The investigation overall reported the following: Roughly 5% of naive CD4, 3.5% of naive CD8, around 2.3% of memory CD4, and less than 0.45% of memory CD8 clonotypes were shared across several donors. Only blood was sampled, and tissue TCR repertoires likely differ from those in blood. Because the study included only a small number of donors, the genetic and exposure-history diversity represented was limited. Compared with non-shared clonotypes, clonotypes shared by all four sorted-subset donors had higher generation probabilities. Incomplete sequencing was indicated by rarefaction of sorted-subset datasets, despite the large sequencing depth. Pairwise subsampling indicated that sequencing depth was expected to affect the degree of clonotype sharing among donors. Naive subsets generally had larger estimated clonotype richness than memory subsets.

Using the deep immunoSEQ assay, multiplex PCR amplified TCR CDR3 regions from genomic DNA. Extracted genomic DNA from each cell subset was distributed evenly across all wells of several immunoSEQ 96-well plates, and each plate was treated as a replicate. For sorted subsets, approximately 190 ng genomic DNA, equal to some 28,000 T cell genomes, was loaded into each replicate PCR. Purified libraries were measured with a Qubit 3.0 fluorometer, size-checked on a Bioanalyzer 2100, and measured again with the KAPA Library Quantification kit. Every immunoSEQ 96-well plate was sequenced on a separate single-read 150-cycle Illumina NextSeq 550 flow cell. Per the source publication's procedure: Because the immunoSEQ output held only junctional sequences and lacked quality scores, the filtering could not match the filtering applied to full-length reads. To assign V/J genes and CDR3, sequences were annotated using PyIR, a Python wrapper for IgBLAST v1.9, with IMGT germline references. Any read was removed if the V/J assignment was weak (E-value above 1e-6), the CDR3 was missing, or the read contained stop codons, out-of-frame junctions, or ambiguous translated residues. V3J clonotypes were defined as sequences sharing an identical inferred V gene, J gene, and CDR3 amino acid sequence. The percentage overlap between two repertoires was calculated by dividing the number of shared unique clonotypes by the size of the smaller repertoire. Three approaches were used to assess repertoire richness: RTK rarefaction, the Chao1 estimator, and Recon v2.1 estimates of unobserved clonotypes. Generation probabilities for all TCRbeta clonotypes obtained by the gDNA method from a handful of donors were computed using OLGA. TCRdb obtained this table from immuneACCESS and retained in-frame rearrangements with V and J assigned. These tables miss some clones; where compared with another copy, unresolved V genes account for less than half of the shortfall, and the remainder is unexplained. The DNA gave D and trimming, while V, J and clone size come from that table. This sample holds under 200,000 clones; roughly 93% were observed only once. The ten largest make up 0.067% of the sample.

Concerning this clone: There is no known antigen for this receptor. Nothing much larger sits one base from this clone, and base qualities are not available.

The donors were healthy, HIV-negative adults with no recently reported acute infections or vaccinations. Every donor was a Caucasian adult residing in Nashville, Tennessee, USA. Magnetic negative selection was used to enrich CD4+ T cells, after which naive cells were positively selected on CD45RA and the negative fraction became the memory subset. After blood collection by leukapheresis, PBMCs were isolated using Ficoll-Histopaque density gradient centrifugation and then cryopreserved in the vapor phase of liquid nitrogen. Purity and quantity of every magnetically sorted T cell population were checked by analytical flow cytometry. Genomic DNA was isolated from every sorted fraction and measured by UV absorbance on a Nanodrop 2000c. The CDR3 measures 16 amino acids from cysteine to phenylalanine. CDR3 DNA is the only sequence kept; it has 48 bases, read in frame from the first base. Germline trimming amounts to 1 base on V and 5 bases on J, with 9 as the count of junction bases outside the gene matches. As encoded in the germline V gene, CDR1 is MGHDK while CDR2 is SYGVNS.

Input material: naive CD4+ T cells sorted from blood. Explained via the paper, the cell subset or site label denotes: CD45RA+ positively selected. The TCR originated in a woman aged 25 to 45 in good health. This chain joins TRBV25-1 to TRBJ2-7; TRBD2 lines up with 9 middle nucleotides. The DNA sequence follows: TGTGCCAGCAGTGAATTTGAAGGGCGGGAGGGAAACGAGCAGTACTTC. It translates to CASSEFEGREGNEQYF.